This TCR beta chain was observed in a study of CD8 T cell repertoires and HIV-1 epitope variants. Study-wide background: Each of Twenty-five Gag and Nef epitope peptides stimulated a separate culture.

The CDR3 covers 15 residues. Germline V lookup: CDR1 SGHRS, CDR2 YFSETQ. The V end was cut by 1 base, the J end by 6 bases, with 14 bases between. Concerning this clone: Its specificity is not known.

Produced via immunoSEQ multiplex PCR; TCRdb's table is partial and in-frame only. The profile shows roughly 5,000 clones, around three fifths of them singletons. The sequence was collected from a male donor with HIV. The sample taken for sequencing was cultured CD8+ T cells derived from PBMCs. The V and J genes are TRBV5-1 and TRBJ2-4; D tentatively fits TRBD1 or TRBD2 (5 bases each). CDR3 residues: CASSLSGPEGNIQYF. The DNA for the CDR3 is TGCGCCAGCAGCTTGTCGGGGCCCGAGGGAAACATTCAGTACTTC.